The clone carrying this T cell receptor beta chain was found many times. What it binds is unknown. TCRdb reprocessed the 5' RACE reads with MiXCR, giving one entry per CDR3 protein. Of under 300,000 distinct CDR3 sequences in the sample, around 10% were seen once. The data were obtained in a study of CD8 T cells in ankylosing spondylitis. Whole-study findings and limits: Reports say disease-linked clones showed up significantly more in matched ankylosing spondylitis synovial fluid.

The receptor was isolated from a male donor with ankylosing spondylitis or in good health (not recorded which). What was sequenced was blood, either unsorted or a sorted T cell fraction (not recorded which).

The CDR3, as DNA: TGCGCCAGCAGCCACGCAAGAGGGGAGCAGTACTTC. Translated, it gives CASSHARGEQYF. V and J are TRBV5-1 and TRBJ2-7; D may be TRBD2 (5 bases). CDR3 length: 12 residues. Germline CDR1 and CDR2: SGHRS and YFSETQ. V was shortened by 4 bases and J by 7 bases, with 12 bases between the two germline ends.